This TCR beta chain was sequenced for a study of beta chain features in type 1 diabetes. Findings of the study overall: The naive, central memory and Treg TCRB repertoires looked more alike in patients than they did in healthy donors.

Isolated RNA was reverse transcribed in full, so expressed TCRB transcripts were sequenced. Sequencing was performed with immunoSEQ multiplex PCR; in TCRdb, only in-frame clones are kept and a portion is missing. The table records hundreds of thousands of clones, around 8% of them present only once. Researchers reported sorting CD4+ naive, central memory, regulatory and stem cell-like memory cells via CD45RO/CCR7/CD25/CD127/CD95/CD27. Sorted populations all exceeded 95% purity. A word on this clone: Its antigen remains unknown.

The trim removed 0 bases at V and 0 bases at J, leaving 6 bases unmatched. Per germline, CDR1 SGDLS and CDR2 YYNGEE. This CDR3 is 17 amino acids long. The TCR sequence derives from a woman between 18 and 29 years old in good health. Material for sequencing was central memory CD4+ T cells from blood. This chain connects TRBV9 to TRBJ1-2, with 9 bases aligning to TRBD1. The CDR3 region is CASSVAPDRGTNYGYTF. CDR3 coding DNA: TGTGCCAGCAGCGTAGCGCCGGACAGGGGCACTAACTATGGCTACACCTTC. The whole variable domain, filled in from reference TRBV9 and TRBJ1-2, reads DSGVTQTPKHLITATGQRVTLRCSPRSGDLSVYWYQQSLDQGLQFLIQYYNGEERAKGNILERFSAQQFPDLHSELNLSSLELGDSALYFCASSVAPDRGTNYGYTFGSGTRLTVV.